The 23 T cell receptor beta chains in this list originate from one sample, sequenced in a study of T cells expressing NK-cell markers. TCRdb re-called the 5' RACE reads and gives one entry per CDR3 protein, without DNA. This sample's table has about 380,000 distinct CDR3 sequences. The material sequenced was blood T cells: a sorted CD56 or NKG2C T cell subset, CD4+ or CD8+ T cells, or bulk PBMC T cells (not recorded which). Source of these receptors: a man aged 18-75 years in good health.

The chain recombines TRBV9 with TRBJ1-2. Germline-derived CDR1 and CDR2 are SGDLS and YYNGEE. This CDR3 is 14 amino acids long. The CDR3 loop is CASSPRSQDYGYTF.

The chain combines TRBV7-9 with TRBJ2-5; TCRdb proposes TRBD1, but this gene call is untestable without DNA. There are 15 residues in the CDR3. Germline loops: CDR1 SEHNR, CDR2 FQNEAQ (reference sequence). The CDR3 sequence: CASSFGTIAGETQYF.

The chain's CDR3 is CASLSGHMNTEAFF. This chain joins TRBV2 and TRBJ1-1; TCRdb outputs TRBD1, but without DNA this stays unchecked. CDR3 size: 14 residues. Looked up from germline, CDR1 is SNHLY and CDR2 is FYNNEI.

This chain connects TRBV11-2 to TRBJ2-5; there is no DNA to check the TCRdb D call of TRBD2. This CDR3 has 15 residues. Germline assignment: CDR1 SGHAT and CDR2 FQNNGV. The CDR3 is CASSRNGETQETQYF.

The rearrangement links TRBV27 to TRBJ2-3; TCRdb outputs TRBD1, but without DNA this stays unchecked. The CDR3 loop spans 15 amino acids. Germline V gene data show CDR1 as MNHEY and CDR2 as SMNVEV (reference sequence). CDR3 amino acids: CASRSWTPSTDTQYF.

The chain uses TRBV2 and TRBJ2-2; the TCRdb call, TRBD1, lacks DNA for checking. This CDR3 has 16 residues. From germline, CDR1 is SNHLY and CDR2 FYNNEI. The CDR3 is CASRRTGGKNTGELFF.

J is TRBJ2-7 and V is TRBV18. CDR3 length: 16 amino acids. The germline V gene encodes CDR1 KGHSH and CDR2 LQKENI. The CDR3 here is CASSPPGLASSYEQYF.

The rearrangement uses TRBV12-3 or TRBV12-4 and TRBJ1-4; no DNA is available, so the TRBD1 call from TCRdb remains unchecked. This CDR3 region has 15 residues. The CDR3 sequence: CASTQRGQINEKLFF.

The CDR3 is CASSSDGYNQPQHF. This rearrangement joins TRBV5-1 to TRBJ1-5. The CDR3 has 14 residues. Germline V gene data show CDR1 as SGHRS and CDR2 as YFSETQ.

The genes are TRBV6-1 and TRBJ1-1; the TCRdb call, TRBD1, lacks DNA for checking. CDR3 size: 15 residues. Germline loops: CDR1 MNHNS, CDR2 SASEGT. The CDR3 loop reads CASSGRAITNTEAFF.

The gene calls are TRBV6-5 and TRBJ2-3; TCRdb's D call of TRBD2 is untestable without DNA. CDR1 and CDR2 (germline): MNHEY, SVGAGI. The length of the CDR3 is 17 residues. CDR3 in amino acids: CASSYSSSGGRGDTQYF.

The chain carries TRBV5-1 and TRBJ1-5; checking the TCRdb D call of TRBD1 is not possible without DNA. Germline CDR1 SGHRS, CDR2 YFSETQ. This CDR3 region has 16 residues. The CDR3 loop reads CASSVTTGAQGQPQHF.

This chain connects TRBV6-1 to TRBJ2-4; TCRdb names TRBD1, which stays unverified in the absence of DNA. CDR3 length equals 13 residues. Germline CDR1 and CDR2: MNHNS and SASEGT. The CDR3 protein is CASTAPTGLTQYF.

CDR3 sequence: CASGKLGLLANTGELFF. The rearrangement links TRBV6-1 to TRBJ2-2; the TCRdb D gene call, TRBD2, has no DNA to confirm it. The CDR3 extends over 17 amino acids. The germline V gene has CDR1 MNHNS and CDR2 SASEGT.

This chain joins TRBV10-3 and TRBJ1-3; the D call of TRBD1 rests on TCRdb alone, since no DNA is present to check it. The germline CDR1 and CDR2 sequences are ENHRY and SYGVKD. The CDR3 contains 12 residues. This chain's CDR3 is CAIRTDGNTIYF.

The chain combines TRBV12-5 with TRBJ2-1; TCRdb picks TRBD2, but there is no DNA to check that call. The CDR3 length is 15 residues. Germline V lookup: CDR1 LGHNT, CDR2 FRNRAP. CDR3 region: CASGNGTFSGNEQFF. The variable domain in full, with the rest retrieved from reference TRBV12-5 and TRBJ2-1, is DARVTQTPRHKVTEMGQEVTMRCQPILGHNTVFWYRQTMMQGLELLAYFRNRAPLDDSGMPKDRFSAEMPDATLATLKIQPSEPRDSAVYFCASGNGTFSGNEQFFGPGTRLTVL.

This CDR3 is CASSGIGPYEQYF. The chain combines TRBV7-9 with TRBJ2-7. The germline gives CDR1 SEHNR, CDR2 FQNEAQ (reference sequence). CDR3 length: 13 residues. Drawing the rest from reference TRBV7-9 and TRBJ2-7, the complete variable domain is DTGVSQNPRHKITKRGQNVTFRCDPISEHNRLYWYRQTLGQGPEFLTYFQNEAQLEKSRLLSDRFSAERPKGSFSTLEIQRTEQGDSAMYLCASSGIGPYEQYFGPGTRLTVT.

This rearrangement joins TRBV15 to TRBJ1-1. The CDR3 is 12 amino acids. The germline V gene has CDR1 LNHNV and CDR2 YYDKDF (reference sequence). The CDR3 loop is CATSPFLTEAFF.

V usage is TRBV7-9 and J usage is TRBJ1-6. Germline V gene lookup returns CDR1 SEHNR and CDR2 FQNEAQ (reference sequence). CDR3 length equals 13 residues. The CDR3 sequence: CASSLGQSSPLHF.

This chain uses TRBV5-1 with TRBJ2-5; TCRdb's D gene call, TRBD2, goes unchecked for lack of DNA. The CDR3 consists of 17 residues. From germline, CDR1 is SGHRS and CDR2 YFSETQ. CDR3 sequence reads: CASSLGGSGGPQETQYF.

The J gene is TRBJ2-3, the V gene TRBV5-1; TCRdb selects TRBD1, and the lack of DNA leaves this call unchecked. The CDR3 is made up of 15 amino acids. Germline V CDR1 and CDR2: SGHRS, YFSETQ. This CDR3 reads CASSLGDRDTDTQYF.

The chain carries TRBV27 and TRBJ2-2; checking the TCRdb D call of TRBD1 is not possible without DNA. The CDR3 covers 14 residues. CDR1 MNHEY and CDR2 SMNVEV come from the germline V gene (reference sequence). CDR3 sequence reads: CASSLLQGNGELFF.

The chain carries TRBV10-3 and TRBJ2-7; the D call from TCRdb, TRBD1, cannot be confirmed without DNA. This CDR3 is built from 15 residues. Per germline, CDR1 ENHRY and CDR2 SYGVKD. The CDR3 is CAISRTIGQGHEQYF.